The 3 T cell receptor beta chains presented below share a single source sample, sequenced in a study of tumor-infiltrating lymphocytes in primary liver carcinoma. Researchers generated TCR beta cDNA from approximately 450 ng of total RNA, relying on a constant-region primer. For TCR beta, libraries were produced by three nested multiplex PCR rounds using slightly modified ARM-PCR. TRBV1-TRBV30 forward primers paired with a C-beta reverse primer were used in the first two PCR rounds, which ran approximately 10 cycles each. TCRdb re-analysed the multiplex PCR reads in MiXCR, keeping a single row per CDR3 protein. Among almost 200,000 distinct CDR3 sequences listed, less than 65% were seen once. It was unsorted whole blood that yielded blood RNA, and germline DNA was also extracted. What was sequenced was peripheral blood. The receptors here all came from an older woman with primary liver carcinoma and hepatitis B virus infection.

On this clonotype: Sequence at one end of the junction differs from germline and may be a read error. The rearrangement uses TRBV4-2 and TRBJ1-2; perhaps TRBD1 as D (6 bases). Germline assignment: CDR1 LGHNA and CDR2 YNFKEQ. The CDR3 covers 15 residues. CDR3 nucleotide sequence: TGTACCAGAAGCCAAGAAGGGGGTGCTTCCTATGGCTACACCTTC. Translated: CTRSQEGGASYGYTF.

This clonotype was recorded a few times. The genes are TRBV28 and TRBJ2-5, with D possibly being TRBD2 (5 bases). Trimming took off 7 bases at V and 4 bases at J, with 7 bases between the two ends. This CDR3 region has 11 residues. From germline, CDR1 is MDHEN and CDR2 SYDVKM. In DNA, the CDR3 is TGTGCCAGCACTGCGGGAGAGACCCAGTACTTC. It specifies CASTAGETQYF. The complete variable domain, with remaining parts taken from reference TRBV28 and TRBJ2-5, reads DVKVTQSSRYLVKRTGEKVFLECVQDMDHENMFWYRQDPGLGLRLIYFSYDVKMKEKGDIPEGYSVSREKKERFSLILESASTNQTSMYLCASTAGETQYFGPGTRLLVL.

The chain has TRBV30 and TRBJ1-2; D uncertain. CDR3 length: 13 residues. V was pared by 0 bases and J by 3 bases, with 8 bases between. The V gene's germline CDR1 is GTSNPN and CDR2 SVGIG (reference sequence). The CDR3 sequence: CAWSVWNYYGYTF. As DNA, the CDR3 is TGTGCCTGGAGTGTGTGGAACTACTATGGCTACACCTTC.